Below, one TCR beta chain is given with its context. In this sample, this clonotype turned up a few times. Its antigen is unknown. There are no base qualities to consult, and no much larger clone falls within one base. The sample is drawn from a study of identical twins (dated by TCRdb to about 2016). Context from the whole study: TCR alpha and beta repertoires from monozygotic twins, unrelated adults of various ages and cord blood were deep-sequenced to test whether fetal clonotypes persist. To rule out contamination, replicate twin experiments were performed at different times with different library preparation protocols. What the research found in general, with its limitations: Fewer insertions were carried by abundant cord blood beta clonotypes; a weaker similar trend was observed in young adult naive repertoires, while no such trend was observed in memory repertoires. In beta out-of-frame sequences, excess twin sharing was weaker, because having fewer shared sequences lowered the signal-to-noise ratio. Out-of-frame TCR alpha sharing in monozygotic twins was systematically underestimated by recombination models, whereas sharing between unrelated individuals was in agreement with the recombination models. Out-of-frame TCR alpha sequences shared between twins showed an excess of low generation-probability sequences compared with coincidental sharing between unrelated individuals. Zero-insertion analyses could be partly confounded by invariant T cells such as MAIT and iNKT, though diverse VJ usage argued against such confounding for most clonotypes. Because the same donors could not be followed over many years, the conclusions relied on cross-sectional statistical analysis.

Library creation used 5' RACE. The instrument was an Illumina HiSeq 2000. A universal primer binding site was introduced by template switching, and a unique molecular identifier was present in the final cDNA, enabling accurate counting of TCR cDNA molecules. Specific primers in the conserved constant-segment region were used to synthesize first-strand cDNA for the TCR alpha and beta chains. To control for contamination, every cDNA library was double barcoded, receiving both a SMART-Mk sample barcode and Illumina barcodes. Two successive PCR steps introduced TruSeq adapter sequences along with Illumina sample barcodes. TCR alpha and beta cDNA libraries were sequenced on the Illumina HiSeq platform with custom primers. In the original analysis: Raw reads were processed with MiGEC to extract unique molecular identifiers, and MiXCR was used to determine CDR3 positions. Recombination models were inferred per individual with the repgenHMM and IGoR tools using an EM algorithm. Shared clonotype analysis was performed with the tcR package in R, normalizing sharing by the product of cloneset sizes. Out-of-frame nonproductive sequences were analyzed to study raw recombination free of thymic and clonal selection effects. The public sequencing data were trimmed at Q25 with fastp and processed into clonotypes with MiXCR by TCRdb, which kept only in-frame beta chains. One record per CDR3 amino acid sequence lists the most common genes and DNA. TCRdb, not the authors, supplied the V and J calls. This sample is represented by hundreds of thousands of distinct CDR3 sequences; around 7.4% of them were singletons. The ten largest clonotypes hold less than 2% of the sample.

Only healthy Caucasian donors were included. Three pairs of female monozygotic twins, all aged about 18 to 29 years, made up the twin cohort. The RNA used for TCR libraries was isolated from peripheral blood mononuclear cells. Reading from cysteine to phenylalanine, the CDR3 counts 15 amino acids. The entry retains the CDR3 DNA only, 45 bases that are in frame from base 1. Germline trimming amounts to 3 bases on V and 2 bases on J, with 3 as the count of junction bases outside the gene matches. These data are also associated with another study on yellow fever vaccine responses in identical twins. Per that second paper: The T cell response to vaccination in identical twins was reported by the authors to appear partly convergent and partly personalized. In identical twins, the study followed T cell clones that responded to the vaccine with precision.

The receptor comes from a woman under 30 in good health. Material: PBMCs. The chain uses TRBV12-3 or TRBV12-4 and TRBJ2-7; TRBD1 agrees with 11 junctional bases. The DNA sequence follows: TGTGCCAGCAGTTTCCCGGGACAGGGGGCCTACGAGCAGTACTTC. It is translated as CASSFPGQGAYEQYF.